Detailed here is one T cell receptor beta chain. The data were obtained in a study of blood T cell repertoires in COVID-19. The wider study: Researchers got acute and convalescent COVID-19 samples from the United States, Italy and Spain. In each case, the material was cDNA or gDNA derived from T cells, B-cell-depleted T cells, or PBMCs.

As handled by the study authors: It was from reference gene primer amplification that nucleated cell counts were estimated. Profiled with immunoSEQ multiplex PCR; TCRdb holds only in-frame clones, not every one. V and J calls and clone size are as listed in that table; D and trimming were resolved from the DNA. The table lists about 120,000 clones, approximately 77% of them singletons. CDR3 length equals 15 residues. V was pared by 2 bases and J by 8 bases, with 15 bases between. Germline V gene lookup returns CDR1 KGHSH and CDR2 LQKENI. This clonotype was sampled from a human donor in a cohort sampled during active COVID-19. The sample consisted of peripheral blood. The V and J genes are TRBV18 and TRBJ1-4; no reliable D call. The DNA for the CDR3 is TGTGCCAGCTCACCAGTATCGGGGTGGAGCGAAAAACTGTTTTTT. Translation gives CASSPVSGWSEKLFF.